This T cell receptor beta chain appears in the sequencing data of a study of OX40 agonist ivuxolimab in advanced cancers. Study overall: Patients were treated with ivuxolimab, an agonistic anti-OX40 (CD134) antibody. Participants averaged about 60 years of age (range about 23 to 79) and were roughly 80% male.

Method: immunoSEQ multiplex PCR; TCRdb's copy keeps in-frame clones and lacks some. The top ten clones hold 1.1% to 1.5% of a sample with tens of thousands of clones, 75% to 90% of them seen once. V dropped 2 bases and J dropped 4 bases, with 10 bases sitting between them. Per the germline V gene, CDR1 is SGDLS and CDR2 is YYNGEE. The CDR3 contains 13 residues. Autoimmune disease history or systemic immunosuppression led to patient exclusion. The chain employs TRBV9 and TRBJ2-7, with unresolved D. The sample consisted of CD4+ or CD8+ T cells sorted from blood, taken in a trial of the OX40 agonist ivuxolimab. This TCR was sampled from an adult with an advanced solid tumor such as melanoma, head and neck, liver or kidney cancer. In DNA, the CDR3 is TGTGCCAGCAGCGTTGAGGCATCTTACGAGCAGTACTTC. It translates to CASSVEASYEQYF.